This TCR beta chain was documented in a study of T cell responses to AZD1222 COVID-19 vaccine. Germline V lookup: CDR1 SNHLY, CDR2 FYNNEI. Trimming shortened V by 4 bases and J by 2 bases, and 9 bases separated the two germline ends. This CDR3 spans 13 amino acids. Using immunoSEQ multiplex PCR, the repertoire was profiled, and TCRdb retains in-frame clones only, with some absent. The data contain some 140,000 clones, nearly 95% of them singletons. The receptor was isolated from an adult in good health. The specimen comprised peripheral blood, sampled on day 0 of AZD1222 vaccination. The chain uses TRBV2 and TRBJ2-7, with no clear D. The DNA for the CDR3 is TGTGCCAGCAGTGGCGTAGAAACCTACGAGCAGTACTTC. Translation gives CASSGVETYEQYF.